The 14 T cell receptor beta chains reported below all come from one sample, sequenced in a study of T cell repertoires in cytomegalovirus infection. TCRdb re-called the reads through MiXCR, storing one row per CDR3 protein. The table records some 250,000 distinct CDR3 sequences, 8% to 9.5% of them present only once. What was sequenced was PBMCs. These receptors came from a human donor in good health (CMV status not recorded). Some clones in this sample may be carry-over from other donors' samples.

This clonotype was seen many times. The rearrangement uses TRBV7-2 and TRBJ1-1; 8 bases align to TRBD1. V lost 4 bases, J lost 1 base, and 5 bases stayed unmatched. The germline CDR1 and CDR2 sequences are SGHTA and FQGNSA. The CDR3 covers 15 residues. As DNA, the CDR3 is TGTGCCAGCAGCTCCCGACAGGGGTCGAACACTGAAGCTTTCTTT. Translation gives CASSSRQGSNTEAFF.

Comment on this clonotype: A much bigger clone sits one base away, suggesting this may be a read error. The rearrangement links TRBV5-6 to TRBJ2-3; TRBD1 might be the D (5 bases). The CDR3 covers 13 residues. Germline values: CDR1 SGHDT, CDR2 YYEEEE. CDR3 protein: CANSLAQGDTQYF. As DNA, the CDR3 is TGTGCCAACAGCTTGGCCCAGGGAGATACGCAGTATTTT.

In this sample, this clonotype turned up many times. The genes are TRBV7-2 and TRBJ2-7; D gene uncertain. This CDR3 has 13 amino acids. Trimming cost V 1 base and J 3 bases, with 7 bases left between them. Looked up from germline, CDR1 is SGHTA and CDR2 is FQGNSA. CDR3 sequence reads: CASSLVEFYEQYF. The DNA for the CDR3 is TGTGCCAGCAGCTTAGTAGAGTTCTACGAGCAGTACTTC.

The V and J genes are TRBV11-3 and TRBJ1-1; D is unresolved. Between the trimmed V and J ends, which lost 2 bases and 1 base, there was a span of 11 bases. The CDR3 is made up of 15 amino acids. Germline V gene data show CDR1 as SGHNT and CDR2 as YENEEA. As DNA, the CDR3 is TGTGCCAGCAGCTTATACCCGGGATCGAACACTGAAGCTTTCTTT. The encoded protein is CASSLYPGSNTEAFF.

This clonotype showed up many times. The rearrangement joins TRBV28 to TRBJ1-4; D ambiguous. V was trimmed by 6 bases and J by 8 bases, leaving 10 bases between them. Germline V gene data show CDR1 as MDHEN and CDR2 as SYDVKM. The CDR3 extends over 12 amino acids. CDR3 sequence: CASSPPGEKLFF. CDR3 in DNA: TGTGCCAGCAGCCCCCCGGGGGAAAAACTGTTTTTT.

The rearrangement links TRBV19 to TRBJ1-1; D not resolved. CDR3 length: 11 residues. Per germline, CDR1 LNHDA and CDR2 SQIVND (reference sequence). For the CDR3, the DNA is TGTGCTTCCGATCAGAACACTGAAGCTTTCTTT. Protein product: CASDQNTEAFF.

Ten or more counts support this clonotype. The chain is built from TRBV19 and TRBJ1-1; D remains unclear. The CDR3 loop spans 14 amino acids. Germline V lookup: CDR1 LNHDA, CDR2 SQIVND (reference sequence). With 3 bases removed from V and 1 base from J, the gap between germline ends came to 9 bases. Here the CDR3 DNA reads TGTGCCAGTAGTATGGGGAACGCGAACACTGAAGCTTTCTTT. This gives the protein CASSMGNANTEAFF.

This clonotype was found many times. V gene TRBV7-2 combines with J gene TRBJ2-1; 14 nucleotides match TRBD2. The CDR3 consists of 18 residues. The V segment lost 5 bases and the J segment 9 bases; nucleotides outside the gene matches: 15. Germline V gene data show CDR1 as SGHTA and CDR2 as FQGNSA. CDR3 coding DNA: TGTGCCAGCAGCATGGAGACTAGCGGGAGGGCCTTAGTTGGTGAGCAGTTCTTC. It specifies CASSMETSGRALVGEQFF.

This clonotype has at least ten counts. The chain combines TRBV7-2 with TRBJ2-1; D might be TRBD2 (6 bases). Germline V gives CDR1 SGHTA, CDR2 FQGNSA. V lost 5 bases and J 7 bases, leaving 21 bases between the germline ends. This CDR3 contains 16 residues. The CDR3 is CASSLTFRRGRNEQFF. CDR3 nucleotides: TGTGCCAGCAGCCTCACCTTTAGGAGGGGCCGGAATGAGCAGTTCTTC.

This clonotype has a count of ten or more. V usage is TRBV7-9 and J usage is TRBJ1-1; maybe TRBD1 (6 bases). The CDR3 is 16 residues long. The germline gives CDR1 SEHNR, CDR2 FQNEAQ (reference sequence). With 3 bases removed from V and 4 bases from J, the gap between germline ends came to 18 bases. CDR3 in amino acids: CASSFTTGSRLTEAFF. CDR3 nucleotides: TGTGCCAGCAGCTTTACGACAGGTTCCCGCCTCACTGAAGCTTTCTTT.

This clonotype was observed many times. CDR3 sequence reads: CSHHVGSGYTF. The CDR3 nucleotides are TGCAGCCACCACGTGGGAAGTGGCTACACCTTC. The J gene is TRBJ1-2, the V gene TRBV20-1; D is unresolved. CDR1 is DFQATT, CDR2 SNEGSKA, per germline (reference sequence). The CDR3 sequence is 11 residues long.

Many counts were recorded for this clonotype. The chain is built from TRBV28 and TRBJ2-1; D may match TRBD1 or TRBD2 (5 bases each). The germline V and J ends were trimmed by 6 bases and 0 bases, with 9 bases remaining between them. Germline assignment: CDR1 MDHEN and CDR2 SYDVKM. The CDR3 has 14 amino acids. The CDR3 is CASSPGGSYNEQFF. CDR3 DNA: TGTGCCAGCAGCCCTGGGGGCTCCTACAATGAGCAGTTCTTC.

This clonotype was counted between two and nine times. The chain links TRBV28 to TRBJ1-2, with 9 bases identical to TRBD1. J was trimmed by 2 bases and V by 4 bases; bases with no gene match: 11. The CDR3 is 17 residues long. The germline CDR1 and CDR2 sequences are MDHEN and SYDVKM. The CDR3: CASSSYPGQGSNYGYTF. The CDR3 DNA reads as TGTGCCAGCAGTTCCTATCCGGGACAGGGATCCAACTATGGCTACACCTTC.

The chain couples TRBV6-2 or TRBV6-3 to TRBJ2-1, with no clear D. Per germline, CDR1 MNHEY and CDR2 SVGEGT. The CDR3 is made up of 16 amino acids. V was trimmed by 6 bases and J by 7 bases, leaving 22 bases between them. This chain's CDR3 is CASSPSTGPFRNEQFF. In DNA, the CDR3 is TGTGCCAGCAGCCCCTCTACCGGGCCGTTTAGGAATGAGCAGTTCTTC.